This TCR beta chain was documented in a study of T cells in Graves' hyperthyroidism and ophthalmopathy. Study-wide context: Once the initial diagnosis was made, peripheral blood was obtained before any treatment.

On the basis of clinical symptoms, serum thyroxine and TRAb, thyroid ultrasound and orbital computed tomography, diagnoses were made. The study collected blood at first hyperthyroidism diagnosis, before any ophthalmopathy symptoms arose. Study conclusions and caveats: Most thyroid clonotypes expanded above 0.001 were also detected in blood.

Trimming removed 4 bases from V and 4 bases from J, with 13 bases in between. CDR3 length equals 14 residues. The V gene's germline CDR1 is SGHDN and CDR2 FVKESK. TCR beta CDR3 regions were amplified from RNA. With the HTBI primer set, the TCR CDR3 went through a first round of RT-PCR. A single record per CDR3 protein comes from TCRdb applying MiXCR to the multiplex PCR reads. The data hold 250,000 to 300,000 distinct CDR3 sequences, with 13% observed a single time. There are a few counts of this clonotype. Antigen unknown. This clonotype was obtained from a woman aged 25 to 39 with Graves' hyperthyroidism that later progressed to Graves' ophthalmopathy. The V gene is TRBV14, the J gene TRBJ1-1; tentatively, D is TRBD1 (5 bases). Sequencing input: blood. CDR3 DNA: TGTGCCAGCAGCCGTGGAGGGGAAGGCACTGAAGCTTTCTTT. Amino acid sequence: CASSRGGEGTEAFF.